These 26 T cell receptor beta chains originate from one sample sequenced in a study of blood T cell repertoires in COVID-19 (dated by TCRdb to the early 2020s). Library creation used the immunoSEQ multiplex PCR assay. The table was pulled from immuneACCESS by TCRdb, which kept in-frame rearrangements only. Such tables lose some clones; where checked, under half of the loss comes from unresolved V genes, and the rest has no known cause. The sample table contains over 45,000 clones; only one count was recorded for around nine tenths of them. Jointly, the top ten make up around 9.3% of the sample. The specimen sequenced was peripheral blood. Receptor source: a man between 60 and 70 years old with active COVID-19.

The table lists this clone with a count of one. CDR3 DNA: TGCGCCAGCAGCCCGTGGACAGGTCCGACTGGCTACACCTTC. This codes for CASSPWTGPTGYTF. V is TRBV5-1 and J is TRBJ1-2, with 7 nucleotides matching TRBD1. The CDR3 extends over 14 amino acids. Trimming at V came to 4 bases and at J to 7 bases, leaving 10 bases not matched to a gene. In germline, CDR1 is SGHRS, CDR2 YFSETQ.

The chain has TRBV7-3 and TRBJ1-1; D is uncertain. CDR3 length: 14 residues. Trimming stripped 2 bases from V and 1 base from J, with 8 bases between. Germline V gene data show CDR1 as SGHTA and CDR2 as FQGTGA. The CDR3 nucleotides read TGTGCCAGCAGCTTATCGTCGGGGAACACTGAAGCTTTCTTT. It translates to CASSLSSGNTEAFF.

The chain is built from TRBV5-4 and TRBJ1-6; 7 nucleotides align to TRBD1. The CDR3 is 20 residues long. With V trimmed by 5 bases and J by 0 bases, 17 bases remained unmatched. CDR1 and CDR2 from the germline V gene are SGHNT and YYREEE (reference sequence). This CDR3 is CASRMGSTGKESSYNSPLHF. The CDR3 DNA reads TGTGCCAGCAGGATGGGATCGACAGGGAAAGAGAGCTCCTATAATTCACCCCTCCACTTT.

This chain uses TRBV30 with TRBJ1-1, with TRBD1 as a possible D gene (5 bases). CDR3 length: 13 residues. With 0 bases removed from V and 7 bases from J, the gap between germline ends came to 12 bases. Per germline, CDR1 GTSNPN and CDR2 SVGIG (reference sequence). The CDR3 is CAWSVLDSLEAFF. CDR3 nucleotides: TGTGCCTGGAGTGTTCTTGACAGCCTTGAAGCTTTCTTT.

This clone has a single count. This rearrangement joins TRBV9 to TRBJ2-5; 7 bases are shared with TRBD1. CDR3 length: 16 amino acids. Germline lookup yields CDR1 SGDLS and CDR2 YYNGEE. Trimming at V came to 0 bases and at J to 5 bases, leaving 10 bases not matched to a gene. This CDR3 is CASSVAKTGSEETQYF. The CDR3 DNA sequence: TGTGCCAGCAGCGTAGCTAAGACAGGGAGCGAGGAGACCCAGTACTTC.

This clone was observed once. This chain's CDR3 is CASSLREETQYF. Here the CDR3 DNA reads TGTGCCAGCAGTTTGAGAGAAGAGACCCAGTACTTC. This chain connects TRBV12-3 or TRBV12-4 to TRBJ2-5; D is unclear. This CDR3 is built from 12 residues. V lost 3 bases to trimming and J lost 3 bases, with 5 bases between them.

The V and J genes are TRBV11-2 and TRBJ1-1; 7 positions agree with TRBD1. Trimming cost V 1 base and J 0 bases; bases outside gene matches: 11. This CDR3 spans 18 amino acids. Germline values: CDR1 SGHAT, CDR2 FQNNGV. CDR3 loop: CASSLVLRQGLMNTEAFF. CDR3 DNA: TGTGCCAGCAGCTTAGTCCTTCGACAGGGCCTCATGAACACTGAAGCTTTCTTT.

A word on this clone: Different DNA sequences within this sample yield the same CDR3. Written as DNA, the CDR3 is TGTGCCAGCAGCTTAGTCCCAATAGGGGGCGGCGGCTACACCTTC. Protein: CASSLVPIGGGGYTF. This chain connects TRBV11-2 to TRBJ1-2; 7 bases map to TRBD1. This CDR3 spans 15 amino acids. After removal of 1 base from V and 8 bases from J, the junction contained 10 bases not matched to a gene. Germline V gives CDR1 SGHAT, CDR2 FQNNGV.

V gene TRBV19 combines with J gene TRBJ2-2; TRBD1 aligns across 10 bases. Trimming at V came to 9 bases and at J to 8 bases, leaving 12 bases not matched to a gene. Germline V gene data show CDR1 as LNHDA and CDR2 as SQIVND (reference sequence). This CDR3 is 15 amino acids long. CDR3 coding DNA: TGTGCCAGCCTAGGACAGGGGGGAAATGCAGGGGAGCTGTTTTTT. Translating gives CASLGQGGNAGELFF.

This chain connects TRBV29-1 to TRBJ2-3; 9 nucleotides match TRBD2. Trimming removed 0 bases from V and 4 bases from J; junction bases left unmatched: 17. CDR3 length equals 19 residues. Germline CDR1 reads SQVTM; CDR2 reads ANQGSEA. CDR3 residues: CSVEEGTNEREVRADTQYF. CDR3 DNA sequence: TGCAGCGTTGAAGAGGGCACTAATGAGCGGGAGGTTCGAGCAGATACGCAGTATTTT.

The chain has TRBV5-1 and TRBJ2-5; D unclear. Trimming pared 2 bases from V and 5 bases from J, leaving 10 bases between. This CDR3 is built from 13 residues. The germline V gene has CDR1 SGHRS and CDR2 YFSETQ. The CDR3 is CASSLNRQETQYF. The CDR3 bases are TGCGCCAGCAGCTTAAATCGTCAGGAGACCCAGTACTTC.

This sequence joins TRBV9 and TRBJ2-5, with TRBD2 as a possible D gene (5 bases). The CDR3 has 15 residues. Between the trimmed V and J ends, which lost 0 bases and 4 bases, there was a span of 13 bases. Germline V gene lookup returns CDR1 SGDLS and CDR2 YYNGEE. CDR3 nucleotides: TGTGCCAGCAGCGTAGAATCGGGGATCAGAGAGACCCAGTACTTC. Translating it yields CASSVESGIRETQYF.

The rearrangement joins TRBV30 to TRBJ2-3; 7 bases are a match to TRBD2. Losses at the gene ends were 0 bases for V and 5 bases for J; bases not matched to a gene: 5. The CDR3 loop spans 14 amino acids. Germline V lookup: CDR1 GTSNPN, CDR2 SVGIG (reference sequence). The CDR3 region has the DNA TGTGCCTGGAGTGTACTGAGCGGGAAAGATACGCAGTATTTT. Its translation is CAWSVLSGKDTQYF.

V usage is TRBV11-3 and J usage is TRBJ2-7; D perhaps matches TRBD1 (6 bases). The CDR3 contains 12 residues. Germline values: CDR1 SGHNT, CDR2 YENEEA. Trimming removed 5 bases at V and 6 bases at J, with 11 bases between. The CDR3 DNA reads TGTGCCAGCAGCCTACAGGGCGGCGAGCAGTACTTC. Its protein product is CASSLQGGEQYF.

This clone came up once. J is TRBJ2-3 and V is TRBV4-2, with TRBD2 matching over 8 bases. This CDR3 comprises 17 residues. V lost 1 base to trimming and J lost 3 bases; unmatched junction nucleotides: 9. From germline, CDR1 is LGHNA and CDR2 YNFKEQ. The CDR3 DNA follows: TGTGCCAGCAGCCAAGTCCCAGCGGGAGTATTAACAGATACGCAGTATTTT. Translation gives CASSQVPAGVLTDTQYF.

The count of this clone is one. The V gene is TRBV5-8, the J gene TRBJ1-1; TRBD1 aligns across 8 bases. V gave up 2 bases and J gave up 4 bases; unmatched junction bases: 7. CDR3 length equals 15 residues. The germline V gene encodes CDR1 SGHTS and CDR2 YDEGEE. As DNA, the CDR3 is TGTGCCAGCAGCTTCCCCCCAGGGGGCGGCACTGAAGCTTTCTTT. The encoded protein is CASSFPPGGGTEAFF.

A remark on this clone: The junction does not match germline at one end; this may be a read error. The V and J genes are TRBV7-7 and TRBJ2-1; TRBD2 agrees at 11 bases. The germline gives CDR1 SSHAT, CDR2 FNYEAQ (reference sequence). The CDR3 length is 15 residues. CDR3 in amino acids: CASSSGLAGGNEQFF. Here the CDR3 DNA reads TGTGCTAGCAGCTCCGGACTAGCGGGCGGGAATGAGCAGTTCTTC.

The V call is TRBV25-1, the J call TRBJ2-2; D might be TRBD1 (5 bases). V lost 0 bases and J 3 bases, leaving 11 bases between the germline ends. The CDR3 loop spans 16 amino acids. Germline V gene lookup returns CDR1 MGHDK and CDR2 SYGVNS. CDR3 in DNA: TGTGCCAGCAGTGAATATAGGGGTTCTGACACCGGGGAGCTGTTTTTT. Its translation: CASSEYRGSDTGELFF.

This chain uses TRBV2 with TRBJ2-3, with a tentative D call TRBD1 (6 bases). The CDR3 is made up of 15 amino acids. CDR1 is SNHLY and CDR2 is FYNNEI in the germline V gene. V was trimmed by 4 bases and J by 1 base, leaving 12 bases between them. The CDR3 region has the DNA TGTGCCAGCAGTGCCACAGGGACCCGCACAGATACGCAGTATTTT. It specifies CASSATGTRTDTQYF. Variable domain in full (rest from reference TRBV2 and TRBJ2-3): EPEVTQTPSHQVTQMGQEVILRCVPISNHLYFYWYRQILGQKVEFLVSFYNNEISEKSEIFDDQFSVERPDGSNFTLKIRSTKLEDSAMYFCASSATGTRTDTQYFGPGTRLTVL.

This rearrangement joins TRBV5-1 to TRBJ2-2; 7 nucleotides line up with TRBD2. With V trimmed by 4 bases and J by 0 bases, 6 bases remained unmatched. The CDR3 length is 16 residues. The germline V gene has CDR1 SGHRS and CDR2 YFSETQ. The CDR3 here is CASSQVAGPNTGELFF. For the CDR3, the DNA is TGCGCCAGCAGCCAGGTAGCGGGCCCGAACACCGGGGAGCTGTTTTTT.

The chain recombines TRBV4-2 with TRBJ2-1; TRBD2 agrees at 8 bases. This CDR3 spans 18 amino acids. J gave up 5 bases and V 0 bases, and 12 bases lay outside the gene matches. From germline, CDR1 is LGHNA and CDR2 YNFKEQ. CDR3 region: CASSQDTFTSGKDNEQFF. DNA of the CDR3: TGTGCCAGCAGCCAAGATACGTTTACTAGCGGAAAAGACAATGAGCAGTTCTTC.

The rearrangement links TRBV10-3 to TRBJ2-1; 9 bases match TRBD1. The CDR3 loop spans 16 amino acids. Germline assignment: CDR1 ENHRY and CDR2 SYGVKD. Germline trimming cut 6 bases from V and 9 bases from J; bases unmatched to any gene: 15. The CDR3 nucleotides read TGTGCCATCAGGCTGGTGGGACAGGGACATTCGGGTGAGCAGTTCTTC. Protein: CAIRLVGQGHSGEQFF.

The chain has TRBV5-1 and TRBJ2-1, with TRBD2 matching over 9 bases. V shed 2 bases, J shed 5 bases, and the junction held 5 bases outside the gene matches. This CDR3 is built from 15 residues. The germline V gene has CDR1 SGHRS and CDR2 YFSETQ. CDR3 DNA: TGCGCCAGCAGCTTCTGGCGGGAGGGGAACAATGAGCAGTTCTTC. It is translated as CASSFWREGNNEQFF.

The rearrangement joins TRBV9 to TRBJ1-1; 9 bases line up with TRBD1. The germline gives CDR1 SGDLS, CDR2 YYNGEE. Trimming cost V 4 bases and J 0 bases; bases outside gene matches: 7. This CDR3 contains 16 residues. The CDR3 protein is CASSPYGQGMNTEAFF. In DNA, the CDR3 is TGTGCCAGCAGCCCCTATGGACAGGGGATGAACACTGAAGCTTTCTTT. The entire variable domain, with the rest obtained from reference TRBV9 and TRBJ1-1, is as follows: DSGVTQTPKHLITATGQRVTLRCSPRSGDLSVYWYQQSLDQGLQFLIQYYNGEERAKGNILERFSAQQFPDLHSELNLSSLELGDSALYFCASSPYGQGMNTEAFFGQGTRLTVV.

The chain employs TRBV11-2 and TRBJ2-5; 12 positions match TRBD2. V gave up 5 bases and J gave up 1 base; unmatched junction bases: 11. CDR3 length: 18 residues. Per the germline V gene, CDR1 is SGHAT and CDR2 is FQNNGV. The CDR3 nucleotides are TGTGCCAGCAGCCCCCGACTAGCGGGAGAATTACGCCAAGAGACCCAGTACTTC. This translates into CASSPRLAGELRQETQYF.

The V gene is TRBV11-2, the J gene TRBJ2-6; 8 bases align to TRBD2. CDR1 and CDR2 from the germline V gene are SGHAT and FQNNGV. The V and J ends lost 3 bases and 4 bases, in that order; junction bases with no gene match: 2. The CDR3 loop spans 15 amino acids. The CDR3: CASSFGGAGANVLTF. CDR3 sequence (DNA): TGTGCCAGCAGCTTCGGGGGGGCAGGGGCCAACGTCCTGACTTTC.